Detailed here is one TCR beta chain. This clone's antigen is unknown. It has no much larger one-base neighbor in the sample; base qualities were not kept. Ficoll-Paque density gradient centrifugation was the method used to isolate PBMCs. The data were taken from a study of T-cell memory formation after mild COVID-19 (dated by TCRdb to the early 2020s). Regarding the research as a whole: TCR sequence clusters from the two donors were found to be largely donor specific. Longitudinal TCRalpha and TCRbeta repertoire sequencing tracked T-cell clones expanding and contracting after mild COVID-19 in two donors. Two young, previously healthy adult volunteers, one female and one male, were included in the cohort. What the study reported, not specific to this receptor: The study included only two mild cases, and larger cohorts that include severe cases with pre-infection samples were judged to be necessary. From day 15 to 85, contracting clones showed balanced CD4/CD8 phenotypes, whereas a second wave of clones that expanded from day 15 to 37 leaned towards CD4+. Contracting CD4+ clones turned up mainly in the CM and EM memory subsets, whereas EMRA was where CD8+ clones were enriched. Some responding clones were detected in pre-infection memory, suggesting pre-existing cross-reactive memory T cells joined the SARS-CoV-2 response. Whether the second-wave clones peaking on day 37 were SARS-CoV-2 specific was not confirmed.

Sequencing used an Illumina NovaSeq 6000. cDNA libraries for TCRalpha and TCRbeta were prepared by 5'RACE using constant-segment primers, with sample barcodes and unique molecular identifiers added. Trizol reagent was used to extract RNA from every sample. Amplification of the libraries took two PCR steps, and the second step added a second sample barcode plus Illumina TruSeq adapters. Libraries were sequenced on an Illumina NovaSeq with 2 x 150 bp paired-end reads. The authors' pipeline ran thus. The reads were demultiplexed and collapsed into UMI-guided consensus sequences using migec v1.2.7. Using mixcr v2.1.11, the UMI consensuses were aligned to TRA and TRB V and J templates and assembled into clonotypes. A clonotype was counted as expanded or contracted only if both edgeR and NoisET called the change significant, with noise models trained on biological replicates. For edgeR calls, the thresholds were a false discovery rate-adjusted p below 0.01 and a log2 fold-change of 1. As an exploratory analysis of dynamics, max-normalized trajectories of the 1000 most abundant clonotypes were examined with PCA combined with hierarchical clustering. The CD4 or CD8 phenotype of responding clones was assigned using the separately sequenced CD4+ and CD8+ repertoires. TCRdb itself trimmed the public reads at Q25 with fastp, ran MiXCR and retained productive beta chains. Records with the same CDR3 protein are collapsed into one entry carrying the most frequent genes and DNA. The V and J calls reflect TCRdb's pipeline rather than the authors' work. This sample has hundreds of thousands of distinct CDR3 sequences in its table, and more than 15% of those were observed once. The top ten clones comprise roughly 21% of the sample.

The CDR3 holds 15 amino acids from the cysteine to the phenylalanine. CDR3 DNA is the only sequence kept; it has 45 bases, read in frame from the first base. The V end loses 4 bases and the J end loses 9 bases, and a stretch of 19 bases separates them. In the germline V gene (reference sequence), CDR1 corresponds to SEHNR and CDR2 to FQNEAQ. This TCR derives from a young man who had mild COVID-19 (a few samples of this study predate the infection). The sample titles of this study are shuffled in the database, so cell type and time point are left out; the donor was told from shared clones. Sequences were obtained from PBMCs or a T cell subset sorted from them (not recorded which). The rearrangement combines TRBV7-9 with TRBJ2-1, with TRBD2 as a weak D call on 5 bases. The DNA sequence is as follows: TGTGCCAGCAGCTCCGGGGTGGTCGAGGACGGTGAGCAGTTCTTC. Its amino acids are CASSSGVVEDGEQFF.